This TCR beta chain was documented in a study of identical twins. This clonotype has a handful of counts. What it recognizes is unknown. J lost 8 bases, V lost 6 bases, and 11 bases had no gene match. The CDR3 consists of 15 residues. CDR1 and CDR2 (germline): SNHLY, FYNNEI. Template switching introduced a universal primer site, and the cDNA bore unique molecular identifiers. MiXCR was run by TCRdb on the 5' RACE reads, yielding one entry per CDR3 protein. The profile shows roughly 1.6 million distinct CDR3 sequences, around 33% of them singletons. Notes on the study in general: While abundant cord blood beta clonotypes carried fewer insertions, memory repertoires showed no such pattern.

The chain joins TRBV2 to TRBJ2-1, with 9 nucleotides matching TRBD1. The sequenced sample was cord blood. The origin of this receptor is a newborn girl in good health. The CDR3 spells CASRRQGGSSDEQFF. For the CDR3, the DNA is TGTGCCAGCAGGAGACAGGGGGGTTCAAGCGATGAGCAGTTCTTC. The entire variable domain, with the rest obtained from reference TRBV2 and TRBJ2-1, is as follows: EPEVTQTPSHQVTQMGQEVILRCVPISNHLYFYWYRQILGQKVEFLVSFYNNEISEKSEIFDDQFSVERPDGSNFTLKIRSTKLEDSAMYFCASRRQGGSSDEQFFGPGTRLTVL.